One and the same sample provided the 3 T cell receptor beta chains below, sequenced in a study of CD8+ T cells in alopecia areata. Extracted RNA was reverse transcribed into cDNA, the sequencing template. Assay used: immunoSEQ multiplex PCR; TCRdb lists only in-frame clones, some missing. The sample contains around 200,000 clones, roughly 50% of which appear only once. Treatment defined: oral pan-JAK inhibitor, 5-10 mg twice daily. The material was CD8+ T cells sorted from blood, obtained at week 24, from a patient treated with tofacitinib. Every receptor here comes from a human donor with alopecia areata.

The chain carries TRBV13 and TRBJ2-7; 7 bases map to TRBD1. J gave up 4 bases and V 5 bases, and 8 bases lay outside the gene matches. The germline CDR1 and CDR2 sequences are PRHDT and FYEKMQ (reference sequence). This CDR3 has 14 amino acids. The DNA of the CDR3 is TGTGCCAGCAGCCCTGAGACAGGGAGATACGAGCAGTACTTC. Translation: CASSPETGRYEQYF.

This chain joins TRBV27 and TRBJ2-7; TRBD1 is a possible D gene (5 bases). The CDR3 covers 12 residues. Trimming took 5 bases from V and 6 from J, leaving 11 bases between them. The V gene's germline CDR1 is MNHEY and CDR2 SMNVEV (reference sequence). This chain's CDR3 is CASSPDSVEQYF. DNA of the CDR3: TGTGCCAGCAGTCCCGACAGTGTCGAGCAGTACTTC.

This clone has more than one count but fewer than ten. The rearrangement uses TRBV29-1 and TRBJ2-7, with 10 bases lining up with TRBD1. With 1 base clipped from V and 6 bases from J, the junction kept 3 bases outside the gene matches. The CDR3 contains 13 residues. Germline V CDR1 and CDR2: SQVTM, ANQGSEA. The CDR3 reads CSVEGTGGSEQYF. The DNA of the CDR3 is TGCAGCGTTGAAGGGACAGGGGGATCCGAGCAGTACTTC.